Listed below are T cell receptor beta chains from one sample, sequenced in a study of shared clonotypes between healthy human individuals. Clones were read by immunoSEQ multiplex PCR, and TCRdb kept only the in-frame ones, dropping some. The sample consists of about 2.4 million clones, roughly 93% of them appearing once. The sequencing sample was made of naive CD4+ T cells from PBMCs. These receptors were taken from a young man in good health. Some clones in this sample may be carry-over from other donors' samples. The CDR3 runs from the conserved cysteine through the conserved F or W. The D gene is left open where the match is weak. The size field is filled for only some rows; it gives once, few, many or a size class.

.	TRBD1	TRBV19	TRBJ2-2	CASSTVDRGGTGELFF	TGTGCCAGTAGTACTGTCGACAGGGGTGGCACCGGGGAGCTGTTTTTT
.	TRBD1	TRBV11-2	TRBJ2-7	CASSLERTGGYEQYF	TGTGCCAGCAGCTTAGAGCGGACAGGGGGCTACGAGCAGTACTTC
.	.	TRBV12-5	TRBJ1-1	CASGLDGSRHTEAFF	TGTGCTAGTGGTTTGGATGGCTCTAGGCACACTGAAGCTTTCTTT
.	.	TRBV2	TRBJ1-4	CASSVAGLGELFF	TGTGCCAGCAGCGTCGCGGGCTTGGGGGAACTGTTTTTT
.	.	TRBV27	TRBJ2-1	CASSPQVQEFYNEQFF	TGTGCCAGCAGTCCTCAGGTCCAGGAATTTTACAATGAGCAGTTCTTC
.	.	TRBV9	TRBJ2-2	CASSVAGYSTGELFF	TGTGCCAGCAGCGTAGCAGGATACTCCACCGGGGAGCTGTTTTTT
.	.	TRBV5-1	TRBJ2-1	CASRRWVASGTYNEQFF	TGCGCCAGCAGAAGGTGGGTGGCAAGCGGAACCTACAATGAGCAGTTCTTC
few	TRBD1	TRBV27	TRBJ1-5	CASKRTGGVSNQPQHF	TGTGCCAGCAAAAGGACAGGGGGAGTGAGCAATCAGCCCCAGCATTTT
.	.	TRBV28	TRBJ2-7	CASTPGGGRTSYEQYF	TGTGCCAGCACCCCGGGGGGCGGGAGAACCTCCTACGAGCAGTACTTC
.	TRBD2	TRBV5-4	TRBJ2-2	CASSRPSGTSNGELFF	TGTGCCAGCAGTCGCCCCTCCGGGACTAGCAACGGGGAGCTGTTTTTT
.	.	TRBV5-4	TRBJ1-2	CASTTGQSGSGYTF	TGTGCCAGCACGACCGGACAATCGGGGAGCGGCTACACCTTC
once	.	TRBV18	TRBJ2-7	CASSPRGSYEQYF	TGTGCCAGCTCACCTCGAGGCTCCTACGAGCAGTACTTC
.	TRBD2	TRBV11-2	TRBJ2-7	CASSSSSGNYEQYF	TGTGCCAGCAGCTCGTCAAGCGGGAACTACGAGCAGTACTTC
.	TRBD2	TRBV4-1	TRBJ2-1	CASSQDPSGSLYNEQFF	TGCGCCAGCAGCCAAGATCCTAGCGGGAGCTTGTACAATGAGCAGTTCTTC
.	TRBD2	TRBV19	TRBJ2-1	CASSTSQLAGDNEQFF	TGTGCCAGTAGTACCTCCCAATTAGCGGGAGATAATGAGCAGTTCTTC